One T cell receptor beta chain is described in this entry. Here immunoSEQ multiplex PCR was the method, and the copy in TCRdb shows in-frame clones only, minus some. The sample carries 90,000 to 150,000 clones, about four fifths recorded once. The data were taken from a study of radiotherapy plus CTLA-4 blockade in lung cancer. This specimen consisted of peripheral blood, obtained from a patient treated with radiotherapy plus ipilimumab. The TCR originated in a human donor with non-small cell lung cancer who had a partial response to radiotherapy plus ipilimumab.

Written as DNA, the CDR3 is TGTGCCATCAGTGAAACTAGTGTGACGCCCAACACCTTC. Translating it yields CAISETSVTPNTF. This chain joins TRBV10-3 and TRBJ1-2, with D hard to call. The germline gives CDR1 ENHRY, CDR2 SYGVKD. Between the trimmed V and J ends, which lost 3 bases and 12 bases, there was a span of 17 bases. The CDR3 extends over 13 amino acids.